A selection of T cell receptor beta chains follows, all from one sample in a study of blood T cell repertoires in COVID-19. The method was immunoSEQ multiplex PCR; TCRdb's version includes in-frame clones alone and lacks a portion of them. The sample records 150,000 to 200,000 clones, 70% to 85% being singletons. Sequenced: peripheral blood. Receptors originate from a human donor with acute or convalescent COVID-19. The donor label of this sample is uncertain. CDR3s include the opening cysteine and the closing phenylalanine or tryptophan. The D gene is left open where the match is weak. Clone size is stated in some rows and not others, as once, few, many or a class when expanded.

V gene,clone size,D gene,J gene,CDR3 protein,CDR3 DNA
TRBV3-1/TRBV3-2,NA,NA,TRBJ2-7,CASSPTGSLEQYF,TGTGCCAGCAGCCCCACAGGGTCCCTCGAGCAGTACTTC
TRBV7-2,NA,TRBD2,TRBJ2-1,CASSWSGAPQGNEQFF,TGTGCCAGCAGCTGGAGCGGGGCCCCTCAGGGCAATGAGCAGTTCTTC
TRBV25-1,once,NA,TRBJ2-3,CASSDPSTDTQYF,TGTGCCAGCAGTGACCCGAGCACAGATACGCAGTATTTT
TRBV28,NA,TRBD1,TRBJ1-2,CASSPDRGVYGYTF,TGTGCCAGCAGCCCGGACAGGGGAGTTTATGGCTACACCTTC
TRBV29-1,NA,TRBD1,TRBJ2-5,CSVEGAGGETQYF,TGCAGCGTTGAGGGGGCAGGGGGAGAGACCCAGTACTTC
TRBV6-1,NA,NA,TRBJ1-3,CASSEAGGTGNTIYF,TGTGCCAGCAGTGAAGCGGGGGGAACTGGAAACACCATATATTTT
TRBV25-1,NA,TRBD1,TRBJ1-6,CASSEFRGRVPLHF,TGTGCCAGCAGTGAATTCAGGGGGCGAGTACCCCTCCACTTT
TRBV6-5,NA,TRBD2,TRBJ2-5,CASSYLGGETQYF,TGTGCCAGCAGTTACTTGGGAGGGGAGACCCAGTACTTC
TRBV18,NA,TRBD1,TRBJ1-2,CASSPNRGAEGYTF,TGTGCCAGCTCACCGAACAGGGGGGCAGAAGGCTACACCTTC
TRBV4-2,NA,TRBD1,TRBJ2-5,CASSQDPQGGQETQYF,TGTGCCAGCAGCCAAGATCCACAGGGGGGCCAAGAGACCCAGTACTTC
TRBV29-1,few,NA,TRBJ1-1,CSVAAGNTEAFF,TGCAGCGTTGCCGCGGGAAACACTGAAGCTTTCTTT
TRBV15,NA,NA,TRBJ1-2,CATSRDRGIGQTRYGYTF,TGTGCCACCAGCAGAGATCGGGGAATTGGACAGACGCGCTATGGCTACACCTTC
TRBV28,NA,TRBD1,TRBJ1-5,CASSLIGGQQPQHF,TGTGCCAGCAGTTTAATCGGGGGACAGCAGCCCCAGCATTTT
TRBV6-1,NA,NA,TRBJ1-6,CASSEFKGAGASYNSPLHF,TGTGCCAGCAGTGAATTTAAAGGGGCGGGGGCGTCCTATAATTCACCCCTCCACTTT
TRBV5-6,once,TRBD2,TRBJ2-7,CASIRRGETIEQYF,TGTGCCAGCATCAGGCGGGGGGAGACTATAGAGCAGTACTTC
TRBV6-5,NA,TRBD1,TRBJ1-2,CASRPTGGTYGYTF,TGTGCCAGCAGACCGACAGGGGGCACCTATGGCTACACCTTC